This entry features one TCR beta chain sequence. Its matching antigen is unknown. The RNA, about 0.5 to 1 ug, was put through reverse transcription using random hexamers. Amplification of TCR beta CDR3 by immunoSEQ multiplex PCR spanned 54 Vbeta and 13 Jbeta. TCRdb reprocessed the immunoSEQ multiplex PCR reads with MiXCR, giving one entry per CDR3 protein. The data contain about 200,000 distinct CDR3 sequences, roughly 94% of them seen just once; the ten biggest clones take up around 0.093%. The data derive from a study of CD8 T cells in Susac syndrome. V lost 1 base and J lost 4; bases outside the gene matches: 2. Germline CDR1 reads LNHNV; CDR2 reads YYDKDF (reference sequence). The CDR3 covers 15 residues. Regarding the study as a whole: The number of individuals included in the study's TCR sequencing and HLA analysis was acknowledged as relatively small.

Isolation of CD8+ and CD4+ T cells was performed negatively, whereas enrichment of TEMRA cells was done by FACS. The TCR comes from a human donor in good health. The chain links TRBV15 to TRBJ2-1; 9 nucleotides match TRBD2. Specimen: CD4+ T cells from PBMCs. This chain's CDR3 is CATSRAAGGYNEQFF. CDR3 coding DNA: TGTGCCACCAGCAGAGCAGCGGGGGGTTACAATGAGCAGTTCTTC.